This record looks at one T cell receptor (beta chain) sequence and its context. Original methodology: Using reference gene primer amplification, nucleated cell counts were estimated. Only in-frame clones appear in the TCRdb table, and some are missing; sequencing was by immunoSEQ multiplex PCR. The D gene and trimming were derived from the DNA, and the V and J assignments and clone size from that table. The repertoire includes more than 95,000 clones, around 84% of them detected once, and just over 15% sits in the top ten. The data stem from a study of blood T cell repertoires in COVID-19. Whole-study context: Donors in the United States, Italy and Spain gave samples during acute or convalescent COVID-19. Nucleic acid was either cDNA or gDNA, and it came from T cells, B-cell-depleted T cells, or PBMCs.

Germline CDR1 LNHNV, CDR2 YYDKDF (reference sequence). The CDR3 runs 15 residues. Trimming stripped 8 bases from V and 0 bases from J, with 15 bases between. The source is a woman older than 75 with acute or convalescent COVID-19. This chain uses TRBV15 with TRBJ2-3; D is undetermined. Sequencing was done on a sample of peripheral blood. The CDR3 sequence is CATQTGEESTDTQYF. CDR3 bases: TGTGCCACCCAAACTGGAGAAGAAAGCACAGATACGCAGTATTTT.